Presented here are 15 T cell receptor beta chains from one specimen sequenced in a study of OX40 agonist ivuxolimab in advanced cancers. The receptor library was made with the immunoSEQ multiplex PCR assay. TCRdb limited this immuneACCESS table to in-frame rearrangements with V and J called. A share of clones is missing; checked studies link under half to unresolved V genes, and the rest is unexplained. This sample comprises 75,000 to 100,000 clones, roughly 80% of them detected only once. The top ten clones comprise approximately 5.5% of the sample. The sequencing used CD4+ or CD8+ T cells sorted from blood, collected in a trial of the OX40 agonist ivuxolimab. Source of these receptors: an adult with an advanced solid tumor such as melanoma, head and neck, liver or kidney cancer.

This clone was seen a single time. The CDR3 region has the DNA TGCAGCGTTGAAGCGCAAGGAGGGGAATTCTCCTACGAGCAGTACTTC. Translating gives CSVEAQGGEFSYEQYF. V is TRBV29-1 and J is TRBJ2-7, with a tentative D call TRBD2 (6 bases). The CDR3 runs 16 residues. V was clipped by 1 base and J by 0 bases, with 16 bases between them. Per the germline V gene, CDR1 is SQVTM and CDR2 is ANQGSEA.

This clone was counted a single time. This chain uses TRBV30 with TRBJ2-3; 13 nucleotides match TRBD2. The V segment lost 3 bases and the J segment 6 bases; nucleotides outside the gene matches: 6. Looked up from germline, CDR1 is GTSNPN and CDR2 is SVGIG (reference sequence). The CDR3 sequence is 15 residues long. The CDR3 coding sequence is TGTGCCTGGAGGAGACTAGCGGGGGGCCTGGATACGCAGTATTTT. Residues: CAWRRLAGGLDTQYF.

This clone came up once. The chain has TRBV11-2 and TRBJ2-2; D is uncertain. V was cut by 3 bases and J by 8 bases, with 10 bases left in between. CDR1 is SGHAT, CDR2 FQNNGV, per germline. The CDR3 runs 13 residues. In DNA form, the CDR3 reads TGTGCCAGCAGCTTCGAGCTAGTTGGGGAGCTGTTTTTT. Its translation: CASSFELVGELFF.

J is TRBJ2-3 and V is TRBV7-3, with TRBD2 matching 7 bases. The ends lost 4 bases at V and 1 base at J; junction bases unmatched: 11. Per germline, CDR1 SGHTA and CDR2 FQGTGA. The CDR3 spans 17 residues. In DNA form, the CDR3 reads TGTGCCAGCAGCTCCAGGGACTACGGATCGGGCACAGATACGCAGTATTTT. Encoded protein: CASSSRDYGSGTDTQYF.

The rearrangement uses TRBV29-1 and TRBJ2-5, with D maybe TRBD1 (6 bases). This CDR3 region has 13 residues. The germline V and J ends were trimmed by 7 bases and 5 bases, with 17 bases remaining between them. Per germline, CDR1 SQVTM and CDR2 ANQGSEA. The chain's CDR3 is CSGQTGPQETQYF. CDR3 coding DNA: TGCAGCGGACAGACAGGTCCCCAGGAGACCCAGTACTTC.

This clone was seen only once. CDR3 DNA sequence: TGTGCCAGCAGCCCGAGGGTTAATGAAAAACTGTTTTTT. It codes for CASSPRVNEKLFF. The chain has TRBV7-9 and TRBJ1-4, with D unresolved. Germline V gene data show CDR1 as SEHNR and CDR2 as FQNEAQ (reference sequence). The CDR3 sequence is 13 residues long. V was cut by 5 bases and J by 4 bases, with 8 bases left in between.

Only a few counts were recorded for this clone. V usage is TRBV7-2 and J usage is TRBJ1-1; D is ambiguous. CDR3 length: 11 residues. Germline lookup yields CDR1 SGHTA and CDR2 FQGNSA. Trimming pared 4 bases from V and 1 base from J, leaving 1 base between. Written as DNA, the CDR3 is TGTGCCAGCAGCTGGAACACTGAAGCTTTCTTT. Translated, it gives CASSWNTEAFF.

This clone has only one observation. This chain connects TRBV6-1 to TRBJ2-7; D may be TRBD1 or TRBD2 (6 bases each). The V gene lost 1 base and the J gene lost 3 bases, with 10 bases spanning the gap. Looked up from germline, CDR1 is MNHNS and CDR2 is SASEGT. The CDR3 consists of 14 residues. CDR3 sequence: CASSEERGVYEQYF. The CDR3 DNA is TGTGCCAGCAGTGAAGAGAGGGGGGTCTACGAGCAGTACTTC.

The CDR3 protein is CSAFITSGNTIYF. The DNA of the CDR3 is TGCAGCGCATTTATAACCTCTGGAAACACCATATATTTT. V usage is TRBV29-1 and J usage is TRBJ1-3; the D is unclear. CDR3 length: 13 residues. Per germline, CDR1 SQVTM and CDR2 ANQGSEA. Trimming left V 7 bases short and J 0 bases short, with 10 bases between.

This sequence joins TRBV10-3 and TRBJ1-5; TRBD1 aligns across 7 bases. The V and J ends lost 4 bases and 4 bases, in that order; junction bases with no gene match: 4. CDR3 length equals 14 residues. Germline CDR1 is ENHRY and CDR2 is SYGVKD. This CDR3 reads CAISAGTENQPQHF. CDR3 DNA sequence: TGTGCCATCAGTGCAGGGACAGAAAATCAGCCCCAGCATTTT.

The chain uses TRBV9 and TRBJ2-6; D unresolved. CDR1 SGDLS and CDR2 YYNGEE come from the germline V gene. Trimming pared 3 bases from V and 4 bases from J, leaving 11 bases between. This CDR3 contains 15 residues. DNA of the CDR3: TGTGCCAGCAGCGCAACAGCCTCAGGGGCCAACGTCCTGACTTTC. It is translated as CASSATASGANVLTF. The full variable domain, completed using reference TRBV9 and TRBJ2-6, is DSGVTQTPKHLITATGQRVTLRCSPRSGDLSVYWYQQSLDQGLQFLIQYYNGEERAKGNILERFSAQQFPDLHSELNLSSLELGDSALYFCASSATASGANVLTFGAGSRLTVL.

This clone showed up just once. The chain joins TRBV21-1 to TRBJ1-1; the D call of TRBD1 is as the table states it, not checked on the DNA. TRBV21-1 is assigned pseudogene status. The CDR3 contains 15 residues. The CDR3 loop reads CASSDRDRLNTEAFF. In DNA form, the CDR3 reads TGTGCCAGCAGCGACCGGGACAGGCTGAACACTGAAGCTTTCTTT.

CDR3 protein: CSVEDAPGVGNEQFF. The CDR3 DNA follows: TGCAGCGTTGAAGACGCCCCGGGAGTCGGCAATGAGCAGTTCTTC. The genes are TRBV29-1 and TRBJ2-1; D might be TRBD2 (6 bases). CDR3 size: 15 residues. The V gene's germline CDR1 is SQVTM and CDR2 ANQGSEA. The V gene lost 0 bases and the J gene lost 6 bases, with 15 bases spanning the gap.

This chain connects TRBV5-4 to TRBJ2-2; TRBD2 aligns across 14 bases. The germline gives CDR1 SGHNT, CDR2 YYREEE (reference sequence). The length of the CDR3 is 17 residues. The ends lost 0 bases at V and 6 bases at J; junction bases unmatched: 4. The CDR3 protein is CASSLGGTSGRAGELFF. The CDR3 nucleotides read TGTGCCAGCAGCTTGGGGGGGACTAGCGGGAGAGCCGGGGAGCTGTTTTTT.

Of note for this clone: This may stem from a read error, because a much larger clone lies one nucleotide away. CDR3 nucleotide sequence: TGTGCCAGCAGTGAATTCTACGAGCAGTACTTC. It encodes CASSEFYEQYF. This chain connects TRBV2 to TRBJ2-7; D call uncertain. CDR1 is SNHLY, CDR2 FYNNEI, per germline. This CDR3 is 11 amino acids long. With 2 bases removed from V and 3 bases from J, the gap between germline ends came to 2 bases.